These T cell receptor beta chains were read from a single sample in a study of blood T cell repertoires in COVID-19. Measured with immunoSEQ multiplex PCR; TCRdb has only the in-frame clones, and not every one. The data hold 160,000 or so clones, with about 82% observed a single time. The sequencing input was peripheral blood. The origin of the receptors is a man between 65 and 85 years old with active or convalescent COVID-19. Both conserved end residues are part of each CDR3. A D gene is named only where the DNA matches it firmly. The size field is filled for only some rows; it gives once, few, many or a size class.

d_call	v_call	j_call	clone_size	cdr3_nt	cdr3_aa
NA	TRBV7-9	TRBJ1-2	NA	TGTGCCAGCAGCACCGGACATTCCGCCGAATGGGGCTACACCTTC	CASSTGHSAEWGYTF
NA	TRBV4-3	TRBJ1-2	NA	TGCGCCAGCAGCCAAGTACAAGACAGTTCGAACTATGGCTACACCTTC	CASSQVQDSSNYGYTF
NA	TRBV14	TRBJ1-6	NA	TGTGCCAGCAGCCAAATGGAGGGCCTAAGGAATTCACCCCTCCACTTT	CASSQMEGLRNSPLHF
TRBD1	TRBV18	TRBJ1-1	NA	TGTGCCAGCTCACTCGACAGGGGGAAGATGGAAGCTTTCTTT	CASSLDRGKMEAFF
TRBD2	TRBV24-1	TRBJ2-3	NA	TGTGCCACCAGTGATTCTCGGACTAGCCCCACAGATACGCAGTATTTT	CATSDSRTSPTDTQYF
TRBD1	TRBV7-6	TRBJ2-1	once	TGTGCCAGCAGCTTAACTCCCGGGACAGGGGATATGAATGAGCAGTTCTTC	CASSLTPGTGDMNEQFF
TRBD1	TRBV2	TRBJ1-2	NA	TGTGCCAGCAGTACGATCGGACAGGGGGCAGGAGGAGATGGCTACACCTTC	CASSTIGQGAGGDGYTF
NA	TRBV6-6	TRBJ1-5	NA	TGTGCCAGCACCAACAGGGATAGCAATCAGCCCCAGCATTTT	CASTNRDSNQPQHF
NA	TRBV30	TRBJ2-7	NA	TGTGCCTGGAGCGCAGTAACGGGCGAGCAGTACTTC	CAWSAVTGEQYF
NA	TRBV5-4	TRBJ1-2	NA	TGTGCCAGCAGCCAGCAGGGGCTTTCCGACGGCTACACCTTC	CASSQQGLSDGYTF
NA	TRBV19	TRBJ1-3	NA	TGTGCCAGTAAACAGGAGCTCTCTGGAAACACCATATATTTT	CASKQELSGNTIYF
TRBD1	TRBV28	TRBJ2-1	NA	TGTGCCAGCAGTTTGGCCTCGACAGGGCCCAAACCTCTCAATGAGCAGTTCTTC	CASSLASTGPKPLNEQFF
NA	TRBV18	TRBJ2-7	NA	TGTGCCAGCTCGTCAACCCCTACGAAGATCTCCTACGAGCAGTACTTC	CASSSTPTKISYEQYF
NA	TRBV4-3	TRBJ1-6	once	TGCGCCAGCAGCCAAGGTAACCGGGAGTCACCCCTCCACTTT	CASSQGNRESPLHF
TRBD1	TRBV10-2	TRBJ1-2	NA	TGCGCCAGCAGTGTGGACAGGGGGCTATATGGCTACACCTTC	CASSVDRGLYGYTF
NA	TRBV29-1	TRBJ2-5	few	TGCAGCGCGAGGGGGGGCGGGCAACAAGAGACCCAGTACTTC	CSARGGGQQETQYF
NA	TRBV5-4	TRBJ2-3	NA	TGTGCTTGCGGGGTGGGCACAGATACGCAGTATTTT	CACGVGTDTQYF